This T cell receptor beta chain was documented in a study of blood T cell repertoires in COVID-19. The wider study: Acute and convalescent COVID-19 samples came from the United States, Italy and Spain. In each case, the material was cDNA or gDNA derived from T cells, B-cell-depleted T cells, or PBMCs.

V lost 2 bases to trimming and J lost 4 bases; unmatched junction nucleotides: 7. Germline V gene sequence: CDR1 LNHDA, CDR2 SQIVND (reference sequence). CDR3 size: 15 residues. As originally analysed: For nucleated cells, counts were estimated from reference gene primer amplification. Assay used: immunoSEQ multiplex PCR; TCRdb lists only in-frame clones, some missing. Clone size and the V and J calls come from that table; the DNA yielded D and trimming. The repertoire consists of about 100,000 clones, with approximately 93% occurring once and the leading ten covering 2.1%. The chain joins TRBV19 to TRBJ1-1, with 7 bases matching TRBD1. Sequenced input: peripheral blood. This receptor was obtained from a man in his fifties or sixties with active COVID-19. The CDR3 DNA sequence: TGTGCCAGTAGTATACAGGGGACAGCGAGCACTGAAGCTTTCTTT. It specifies CASSIQGTASTEAFF.